The 21 T cell receptor beta chains listed next were all sequenced from one sample in a study of glioma-infiltrating T cells. Amplification of TCR alpha and beta CDR3 regions from RNA used iRepertoire nested multiplex PCR. TCRdb re-analysed the multiplex PCR reads in MiXCR, keeping a single row per CDR3 protein. Of about 190,000 distinct CDR3 sequences in the sample, more than 25% were seen once. The sample was glioma tissue, nonneoplastic brain tissue, or PBMCs (not recorded which). The receptor source for this set is a human donor with low-grade glioma or glioblastoma, undergoing nonglioma brain surgery, or in good health (not recorded which).

This clonotype has at least ten counts. The V gene is TRBV6-1, the J gene TRBJ1-1; 10 nucleotides align to TRBD1. Germline trimming cut 4 bases from V and 2 bases from J; bases unmatched to any gene: 4. The CDR3 contains 15 residues. Germline CDR1 MNHNS, CDR2 SASEGT. The CDR3 coding sequence is TGTGCCAGCAGTGGGACAGGGGGAGAAAACACTGAAGCTTTCTTT. Translating it yields CASSGTGGENTEAFF.

Comments on this clonotype: At one end, the junction sequence differs from germline, possibly due to a read error. The chain is built from TRBV27 and TRBJ2-5; 9 bases are shared with TRBD1. The CDR3 has 15 amino acids. CDR1 and CDR2 from the germline V gene are MNHEY and SMNVEV (reference sequence). This CDR3 is CTSRPGQGIQETQYF. The DNA for the CDR3 is TGTACCAGCAGACCGGGACAGGGTATCCAAGAGACCCAGTACTTC.

V is TRBV29-1 and J is TRBJ1-4; D uncertain. Germline CDR1 is SQVTM and CDR2 is ANQGSEA. The CDR3 runs 13 residues. V was clipped by 7 bases and J by 4 bases, with 13 bases between them. CDR3 in DNA: TGCAGCGGGCTGACGGCCTATAATGAAAAACTGTTTTTT. This translates into CSGLTAYNEKLFF.

The sample holds many counts of this clonotype. The chain has TRBV27 and TRBJ2-3, with TRBD2 matching over 10 bases. CDR1 and CDR2 from the germline V gene are MNHEY and SMNVEV (reference sequence). V trimming: 2 bases; J trimming: 3 bases; junction bases outside the gene matches: 2. CDR3 length: 15 amino acids. The CDR3 DNA follows: TGTGCCAGCAGTTTAGGACTAGCGGCGACAGATACGCAGTATTTT. This codes for CASSLGLAATDTQYF.

Comments on this clonotype: Just one base apart from a much larger clone, this may be a read error. CDR3 in DNA: TGTGCCACGACGACAGCGGAGGCGAGTAACACTGAAGCTTTCTTT. This sequence encodes CATTTAEASNTEAFF. V gene TRBV10-3 combines with J gene TRBJ1-1; the D gene is possibly TRBD1 (5 bases). V dropped 10 bases and J dropped 2 bases, with 20 bases sitting between them. Germline assignment: CDR1 ENHRY and CDR2 SYGVKD. The CDR3 contains 15 residues.

In its sample, this clonotype was seen many times. The chain is built from TRBV27 and TRBJ2-7; D is perhaps TRBD2 (5 bases). The CDR3 consists of 16 residues. The V gene's germline CDR1 is MNHEY and CDR2 SMNVEV (reference sequence). Trimming shortened V by 5 bases and J by 0 bases, and 17 bases separated the two germline ends. CDR3 nucleotide sequence: TGTGCCAGCAGTACTCCCCGGGGTAGAGGCTCCTACGAGCAGTACTTC. Protein sequence: CASSTPRGRGSYEQYF.

This clonotype was seen many times. The V call is TRBV7-3, the J call TRBJ2-1, with no clear D. V was clipped by 3 bases and J by 9 bases, with 12 bases between them. The CDR3 runs 13 residues. Germline V gene sequence: CDR1 SGHTA, CDR2 FQGTGA. The CDR3 spells CASSLSGHSEQFF. Written as DNA, the CDR3 is TGTGCCAGCAGCTTGTCCGGCCATTCTGAGCAGTTCTTC.

The chain is built from TRBV5-4 and TRBJ2-1, with TRBD2 identical over 8 bases. The CDR3 runs to 15 residues. The trim removed 3 bases at V and 3 bases at J, leaving 5 bases unmatched. Germline V CDR1 and CDR2: SGHNT, YYREEE (reference sequence). The DNA for the CDR3 is TGTGCCAGCAGCTCCCGGACTAGCAGCTACAATGAGCAGTTCTTC. Its translation: CASSSRTSSYNEQFF.

There are many counts of this clonotype. The chain joins TRBV4-1 to TRBJ2-5; no firm D call. Germline CDR1 MGHRA, CDR2 YSYEKL. The V end lost 1 base, the J end lost 2 bases, and 8 bases lay between the germline ends. The CDR3 is 14 residues long. The CDR3: CASSQGRFQETQYF. DNA for the CDR3: TGCGCCAGCAGCCAAGGGCGATTTCAAGAGACCCAGTACTTC.

This clonotype was detected ten times or more. The chain recombines TRBV3-1 with TRBJ1-2; D is unclear. Germline assignment: CDR1 LGHDT and CDR2 YNNKEL (reference sequence). This CDR3 contains 13 residues. Trimming pared 2 bases from V and 8 bases from J, leaving 12 bases between. The CDR3, as DNA: TGTGCCAGCAGCCAATGGATCGTAGGCGGCTACACCTTC. Its protein product is CASSQWIVGGYTF.

V usage is TRBV4-1 and J usage is TRBJ2-2; 9 bases are a match to TRBD2. The CDR3 consists of 16 residues. Germline CDR1 and CDR2: MGHRA and YSYEKL. V was clipped by 3 bases and J by 0 bases; unmatched bases: 2. CDR3 sequence (DNA): TGCGCCAGCAGCCAGGCTAGCGGGGCGAACACCGGGGAGCTGTTTTTT. Amino acids: CASSQASGANTGELFF.

For this clonotype: This may stem from a read error, because a much larger clone lies one nucleotide away. The V gene is TRBV4-1, the J gene TRBJ2-4, with 10 bases fitting TRBD2. This CDR3 contains 17 residues. Germline CDR1 is MGHRA and CDR2 is YSYEKL. Here the CDR3 reads CAGSQRLAGIDKNIQYF. CDR3 DNA sequence: TGCGCCGGCAGCCAACGACTAGCGGGTATAGACAAAAACATTCAGTACTTC.

This clonotype was seen many times. The V and J genes are TRBV3-1 and TRBJ2-2; tentative D call: TRBD2 (6 bases). Germline V gene data show CDR1 as LGHDT and CDR2 as YNNKEL (reference sequence). V was shortened by 1 base and J by 1 base, with 13 bases between the two germline ends. This CDR3 spans 17 amino acids. CDR3 bases: TGTGCCAGCAGCCAAGGTCTGGCGGGATGGAACACCGGGGAGCTGTTTTTT. Its translation: CASSQGLAGWNTGELFF.

This clonotype has a count of ten or more. This chain links TRBV6-1 with TRBJ2-3; 9 bases fit TRBD2. The V gene's germline CDR1 is MNHNS and CDR2 SASEGT. The CDR3 loop spans 15 amino acids. V was pared by 6 bases and J by 7 bases, with 11 bases of the junction left unmatched. The chain's CDR3 is CASRYTGLAPNTQYF. CDR3 nucleotides: TGTGCCAGCAGGTATACGGGACTAGCACCGAATACGCAGTATTTT.

The table lists this clonotype with a count of one. The rearrangement joins TRBV2 to TRBJ2-1; D is uncertain. V dropped 5 bases and J dropped 5 bases, with 13 bases sitting between them. Looked up from germline, CDR1 is SNHLY and CDR2 is FYNNEI. The CDR3 is made up of 14 amino acids. The CDR3 DNA follows: TGTGCCAGCAGTTTGGTCGGCATCAACAATGAGCAGTTCTTC. It is translated as CASSLVGINNEQFF.

The chain joins TRBV7-9 to TRBJ1-1, with TRBD1 identical over 9 bases. The V segment lost 8 bases and the J segment 1 base; nucleotides outside the gene matches: 2. This CDR3 spans 13 amino acids. Germline-derived CDR1 and CDR2 are SEHNR and FQNEAQ (reference sequence). DNA of the CDR3: TGTGCCAGCCAGACAGGGGGGAACACTGAAGCTTTCTTT. It is translated as CASQTGGNTEAFF.

Note on this clonotype: One base away lies a much larger clone, so this may be a sequencing read error. The CDR3 bases are TGTGCCAGCATCTTACAGGACAGGGTTGGCGAGCAGTACTTC. Its translation is CASILQDRVGEQYF. The rearrangement joins TRBV7-2 to TRBJ2-7; TRBD1 matches at 8 bases. This CDR3 spans 14 amino acids. In germline, CDR1 is SGHTA, CDR2 FQGNSA.

The rearrangement joins TRBV14 to TRBJ2-7; TRBD1 might be the D (5 bases). V shed 0 bases and J shed 6 bases, with 15 bases lying between them. The CDR3 consists of 15 residues. The germline V gene encodes CDR1 SGHDN and CDR2 FVKESK. CDR3 sequence: CASSQDWQGRSEQYF. Here the CDR3 DNA reads TGTGCCAGCAGCCAAGACTGGCAGGGTAGAAGCGAGCAGTACTTC. Full variable domain (outside the CDR3, taken from reference TRBV14 and TRBJ2-7): EAGVTQFPSHSVIEKGQTVTLRCDPISGHDNLYWYRRVMGKEIKFLLHFVKESKQDESGMPNNRFLAERTGGTYSTLKVQPAELEDSGVYFCASSQDWQGRSEQYFGPGTRLTVT.

This clonotype has ten or more counts. V is TRBV29-1 and J is TRBJ2-3; tentative D call: TRBD2 (5 bases). This CDR3 contains 14 residues. Looked up from germline, CDR1 is SQVTM and CDR2 is ANQGSEA. The germline V and J ends were trimmed by 4 bases and 3 bases, with 14 bases remaining between them. CDR3 amino acids: CSVGLTRVTDTQYF. CDR3 coding DNA: TGCAGCGTTGGCCTGACGCGGGTAACAGATACGCAGTATTTT.

This clonotype came up many times. This chain uses TRBV28 with TRBJ1-2, with 7 nucleotides matching TRBD1. J lost 2 bases, V lost 4 bases, and 4 bases had no gene match. This CDR3 has 14 amino acids. CDR1 and CDR2 from the germline V gene are MDHEN and SYDVKM. CDR3 nucleotide sequence: TGTGCCAGCAGTTGGATGACAGGGAACTATGGCTACACCTTC. This sequence encodes CASSWMTGNYGYTF.

This clonotype came up many times. The rearrangement joins TRBV29-1 to TRBJ1-2; D call uncertain. Germline loops: CDR1 SQVTM, CDR2 ANQGSEA. The CDR3 runs 14 residues. V lost 4 bases to trimming and J lost 2 bases, with 14 bases between them. The CDR3 DNA reads as TGCAGCGTTGCCGTTCCACCGGACAACTATGGCTACACCTTC. This gives the protein CSVAVPPDNYGYTF.